Listed below are T cell receptor beta chains from one sample, sequenced in a study of STAT5B mutations in CD4+ large granular lymphocyte leukemia. Method: immunoSEQ multiplex PCR; TCRdb's copy keeps in-frame clones and lacks some. The sample lists roughly 4,300 clones, 76% occurring once. Material: PBMCs. These receptor sequences come from a man between 70 and 80 years old with CD4+ T-cell large granular lymphocyte leukemia. Both conserved end residues are part of each CDR3. Each record gives: D gene, clone size, V gene, J gene, CDR3 DNA, CDR3 protein. The D gene is left open where the match is weak. Some rows have no size entry. The others give once, few or many, or a class for an expanded clone.

TRBD2	-	TRBV6-1	TRBJ2-1	TGTGCCAGCAGTGGGTTAGCGGGGTTGAATGAGCAGTTCTTC	CASSGLAGLNEQFF
-	-	TRBV7-2	TRBJ2-7	TGTGCCAGCAGCTTAGCGCCCGGGCCCTACGAGCAGTACTTC	CASSLAPGPYEQYF
-	-	TRBV7-9	TRBJ1-4	TGTGCCAGCAGCTCCCCCCCCCGTAATGAAAAACTGTTTTTT	CASSSPPRNEKLFF
-	-	TRBV5-8	TRBJ1-2	TGTGCCAGCAGCTTGGACGACACGGATTTCTATGGCTACACCTTC	CASSLDDTDFYGYTF
-	-	TRBV28	TRBJ1-4	TGTGCCAGCAGTACACAGAGGGGTGGACTGTTTTTT	CASSTQRGGLFF
TRBD1	-	TRBV10-2	TRBJ2-5	TGCGCCAGCAGCGGGGACAGAACACAAGAGACCCAGTACTTC	CASSGDRTQETQYF
-	-	TRBV6-9	TRBJ2-7	TGTGCCAGCAGTTATTCCGGTAGGAACGGCTACGAGCAGTACTTC	CASSYSGRNGYEQYF
TRBD2	-	TRBV4-1	TRBJ2-1	TGCGCCAGCAGCCTCCCTAGCGGGGGCAATGAGCAGTTCTTC	CASSLPSGGNEQFF
TRBD1	-	TRBV27	TRBJ2-4	TGTGCCAGCAGTTTATCTCCCTGGGACAGGGGAGGAAACATTCAGTACTTC	CASSLSPWDRGGNIQYF
-	-	TRBV7-9	TRBJ2-1	TGTGCCAGCAGCGATTGGGTAGGGGATTACTCCTACAATGAGCAGTTCTTC	CASSDWVGDYSYNEQFF
-	few	TRBV4-1	TRBJ1-4	TGCGCCAGCAGCCAAGACCCAGTCTGGTCCGCAACTAATGAAAAACTGTTTTTT	CASSQDPVWSATNEKLFF
-	-	TRBV6-1	TRBJ2-2	TGTGCCAGCAGGGAGGGACCATACACCGGGGAGCTGTTTTTT	CASREGPYTGELFF
-	-	TRBV7-3	TRBJ2-7	TGTGCCAGCAGCTTTAGTGGGGAGCAGTACTTC	CASSFSGEQYF
-	-	TRBV6-1	TRBJ2-7	TGTGCCAGCAGTGAATCGGGGGAGGCTTCCTACGAGCAGTACTTC	CASSESGEASYEQYF
TRBD2	few	TRBV27	TRBJ2-5	TGTGCCAGCAGTACGGACGGGGGGGAGACCCAGTACTTC	CASSTDGGETQYF
-	once	TRBV7-9	TRBJ2-1	TGTGCCAGCAGCTCACCGGGGGGCGGATCCTACAATGAGCAGTTCTTC	CASSSPGGGSYNEQFF
TRBD1	-	TRBV6-5	TRBJ2-2	TGTGCCAGCAGTTACTCTGACAGGGTGGGCACCGGGGAGCTGTTTTTT	CASSYSDRVGTGELFF
-	-	TRBV11-3	TRBJ2-5	TGTGCCAGCAGCCAGGGCAGAGGGACCCAAGAGACCCAGTACTTC	CASSQGRGTQETQYF
-	-	TRBV5-8	TRBJ2-7	TGTGCCAGCAGCGGGGGGTCCTACGAGCAGTACTTC	CASSGGSYEQYF
-	-	TRBV5-5	TRBJ2-7	TGTGCCAGCAGCTTGGAGGTAGGGTACGAGCAGTACTTC	CASSLEVGYEQYF
-	-	TRBV25-1	TRBJ1-3	TGTGCCAGCAGTGAACACCCAGGCTCTCTGGGAAACACCATATATTTT	CASSEHPGSLGNTIYF
TRBD1	-	TRBV19	TRBJ1-5	TGTGCCAGTAGTATTCAGGGGGCCTTTCAGCCCCAGCATTTT	CASSIQGAFQPQHF
TRBD2	-	TRBV5-4	TRBJ2-7	TGTGCCAGCGGGGTGACTAGCGACGAGCAGTACTTC	CASGVTSDEQYF
-	-	TRBV6-6	TRBJ2-7	TGTGCCAGCAGTTACTCGGCTGGGAGCTCCTACGAGCAGTACTTC	CASSYSAGSSYEQYF
TRBD2	-	TRBV25-1	TRBJ2-7	TGTGCCAGCAGGGAAGTGACTAGCGGGACTGAGCAGTACTTC	CASREVTSGTEQYF
-	-	TRBV5-5	TRBJ1-1	TGTGCCAGCAGCTTGGGCACTGAAGCTTTCTTT	CASSLGTEAFF
TRBD1	-	TRBV5-8	TRBJ1-1	TGTGCCAGCGGCTTCCGGACAGGGACGACTGAAGCTTTCTTT	CASGFRTGTTEAFF
-	-	TRBV6-5	TRBJ2-2	TGTGCCAGCAGTTACAGGCCGACCGGGGAGCTGTTTTTT	CASSYRPTGELFF
-	-	TRBV10-3	TRBJ2-1	TGTGCCATCAGTGAGTCTACAGCCCTCAATGAGCAGTTCTTC	CAISESTALNEQFF
-	-	TRBV28	TRBJ1-2	TGTGCCAGCAGTCCCAGAGCTGTAGAGGATGGCTACACCTTC	CASSPRAVEDGYTF
-	-	TRBV7-3	TRBJ2-3	TGTGCCAGCAGAGCCGTTGGAGGTGTCGCAGATACGCAGTATTTT	CASRAVGGVADTQYF
TRBD2	-	TRBV4-2	TRBJ2-7	TGTGCCAGCAGACCGGGACTACACTACGAGCAGTACTTC	CASRPGLHYEQYF
-	few	TRBV19	TRBJ2-2	TGTGCCAGTAGTATAGGCAGGACGGCCACCGGGGAGCTGTTTTTT	CASSIGRTATGELFF
-	-	TRBV6-4	TRBJ2-2	TGTGCCAGCAGTGACTCGCCTACCGGGGAGCTGTTTTTT	CASSDSPTGELFF
-	medium-sized	TRBV27	TRBJ1-1	TGTGCCAGCAGGTTCAGGGGAAACACTGAAGCTTTCTTT	CASRFRGNTEAFF
TRBD2	-	TRBV5-1	TRBJ2-1	TGCGCCAGCAGCTTGGTCACTAGCGGTGACAATGAGCAGTTCTTC	CASSLVTSGDNEQFF
TRBD1	-	TRBV14	TRBJ1-2	TGTGCCAGCAGCCAAGCCTCAGGGGGCCCCTATGGCTACACCTTC	CASSQASGGPYGYTF
TRBD2	-	TRBV27	TRBJ2-3	TGTGCCAGCAGTTCCGTAGCGGGGGCTGCTTACATTACGCAGTATTTT	CASSSVAGAAYITQYF
TRBD2	-	TRBV10-3	TRBJ2-7	TGTGCCATCAGTGATAAGACTAGCGGGACACCCGAGCAGTACTTC	CAISDKTSGTPEQYF
TRBD2	-	TRBV6-1	TRBJ2-4	TGTGCCAGCAGTGAACTAGCGGGAGGGAAAAACATTCAGTACTTC	CASSELAGGKNIQYF
-	-	TRBV4-1	TRBJ2-5	TGCGCCAGCAGCCAAGGGACTCGGTGGCAGCAAGAGACCCAGTACTTC	CASSQGTRWQQETQYF
TRBD2	-	TRBV15	TRBJ2-7	TGTGCCACCAGCAGAGATACTAGCGGGAGCTACGAGCAGTACTTC	CATSRDTSGSYEQYF
-	-	TRBV5-1	TRBJ2-2	TGCGCCAGCAGCTTGCTCGGAACGGCCTCGAACACCGGGGAGCTGTTTTTT	CASSLLGTASNTGELFF
-	few	TRBV7-9	TRBJ1-2	TGTGCCAGCAGCGCCCCGGGCGACAACCGTTACACCTTC	CASSAPGDNRYTF
TRBD2	-	TRBV11-2	TRBJ2-2	TGTGCCAGCAGCCTTCGAGAAGCTAGCGGGAGGGCCAGGGGCGGGGAGCTGTTTTTT	CASSLREASGRARGGELFF
TRBD2	-	TRBV9	TRBJ2-3	TGTGCCAGCAGCGTAGCGGGCGGGGGGGGAGATACGCAGTATTTT	CASSVAGGGGDTQYF
-	-	TRBV14	TRBJ2-3	TGTGCCAGCAGCCAGGACTCTTTCCCGGATACGCAGTATTTT	CASSQDSFPDTQYF
-	few	TRBV27	TRBJ2-1	TGTGCCAGCAGTTTAGGTGGTCGAAGCTACAATGAGCAGTTCTTC	CASSLGGRSYNEQFF
-	-	TRBV20-1	TRBJ1-2	TGCAGTGCCCCGGCGCAGTATGGCTACACCTTC	CSAPAQYGYTF
-	-	TRBV29-1	TRBJ2-6	TGCAGCGTTGACCCTTCCGGGGCCAACGTCCTGACTTTC	CSVDPSGANVLTF
TRBD2	-	TRBV7-9	TRBJ2-7	TGTGCCAGCAGCCCGGGGGGGCCCTACGAGCAGTACTTC	CASSPGGPYEQYF